Following are 21 T cell receptor beta chains from one sample sequenced in a study of cytomegalovirus exposure and HLA in healthy donors. The PCR made use of 60 Vbeta and 13 Jbeta primers. Measured with immunoSEQ multiplex PCR; TCRdb has only the in-frame clones, and not every one. The data show under 130,000 clones, approximately 70% seen once. What was sequenced was PBMCs. The receptors stem from a young man in good health and CMV-seropositive.

The J gene is TRBJ1-1, the V gene TRBV19, with 7 bases fitting TRBD1. This CDR3 has 15 amino acids. Germline V gene sequence: CDR1 LNHDA, CDR2 SQIVND (reference sequence). Trimming took 4 bases from V and 4 from J; bases not matched to a gene: 9. Here the CDR3 DNA reads TGTGCCAGTAGTAGGGTGACAGGGCTAGGCACTGAAGCTTTCTTT. Protein sequence: CASSRVTGLGTEAFF.

This clone has only a few counts. The rearrangement uses TRBV29-1 and TRBJ1-2; possible D gene TRBD1, 5 bases. Trimming removed 0 bases at V and 7 bases at J, with 21 bases between. The germline V gene encodes CDR1 SQVTM and CDR2 ANQGSEA. CDR3 length: 16 amino acids. The CDR3 bases are TGCAGCGTTGAAGATCTTCCAGGGCAGAACTCCGGTGGCTACACCTTC. Translating gives CSVEDLPGQNSGGYTF.

This chain links TRBV4-1 with TRBJ1-1; D is possibly TRBD1 (5 bases). The CDR3 spans 14 residues. Germline loops: CDR1 MGHRA, CDR2 YSYEKL. V lost 3 bases to trimming and J lost 1 base, with 9 bases between them. CDR3 sequence (DNA): TGCGCCAGCAGCCAGGGGCCGGAGAACACTGAAGCTTTCTTT. Translated: CASSQGPENTEAFF.

This clone was seen a few times. This chain joins TRBV5-1 and TRBJ1-2, with 9 bases identical to TRBD1. The length of the CDR3 is 15 residues. The J segment lost 9 bases and the V segment lost 4 bases, leaving 13 bases of the junction unmatched. Looked up from germline, CDR1 is SGHRS and CDR2 is YFSETQ. The CDR3 sequence is CASSQTGTGFPSYTF. In nucleotides, the CDR3 is TGCGCCAGCAGCCAAACCGGGACAGGGTTTCCAAGCTACACCTTC. The complete variable domain, with remaining parts taken from reference TRBV5-1 and TRBJ1-2, reads KAGVTQTPRYLIKTRGQQVTLSCSPISGHRSVSWYQQTPGQGLQFLFEYFSETQRNKGNFPGRFSGRQFSNSRSEMNVSTLELGDSALYLCASSQTGTGFPSYTFGSGTRLTVV.

This chain joins TRBV7-9 and TRBJ1-2, with 9 bases lining up with TRBD1. V gave up 5 bases and J gave up 8 bases; unmatched junction bases: 9. The CDR3 extends over 14 amino acids. Germline lookup yields CDR1 SEHNR and CDR2 FQNEAQ (reference sequence). CDR3 nucleotides: TGTGCCAGCAGCCGGACCGGGACAGGGACCGGCTACACCTTC. Protein sequence: CASSRTGTGTGYTF. The variable domain in full, with the rest retrieved from reference TRBV7-9 and TRBJ1-2, is DTGVSQNPRHKITKRGQNVTFRCDPISEHNRLYWYRQTLGQGPEFLTYFQNEAQLEKSRLLSDRFSAERPKGSFSTLEIQRTEQGDSAMYLCASSRTGTGTGYTFGSGTRLTVV.

This CDR3 is CASSLSTSVGNEQFF. CDR3 DNA: TGCGCCAGCAGCTTGTCGACTAGCGTTGGCAATGAGCAGTTCTTC. The chain recombines TRBV5-1 with TRBJ2-1; 8 positions match TRBD2. V gave up 1 base and J gave up 6 bases; unmatched junction bases: 6. Germline V lookup: CDR1 SGHRS, CDR2 YFSETQ. The CDR3 is made up of 15 amino acids.

This clone has only a few counts. The CDR3 loop is CASSLSNGGNEKLFF. The CDR3 DNA follows: TGTGCCAGCAGCTTGAGTAATGGAGGGAATGAAAAACTGTTTTTT. The chain links TRBV7-8 to TRBJ1-4; D remains unclear. Trimming stripped 3 bases from V and 5 bases from J, with 13 bases between. The CDR3 has 15 residues. CDR1 and CDR2 from the germline V gene are SGHVS and FQNEAQ. The whole variable domain, filled in from reference TRBV7-8 and TRBJ1-4, reads GAGVSQSPRYKVAKRGQDVALRCDPISGHVSLFWYQQALGQGPEFLTYFQNEAQLDKSGLPSDRFFAERPEGSVSTLKIQRTQQEDSAVYLCASSLSNGGNEKLFFGSGTQLSVL.

In regard to this clone: Additional DNA sequences in this sample encode the identical CDR3. The chain couples TRBV5-4 to TRBJ2-5; D gene ambiguous. The V end lost 0 bases, the J end lost 2 bases, and 5 bases lay between the germline ends. CDR1 and CDR2 from the germline V gene are SGHNT and YYREEE (reference sequence). The CDR3 runs to 13 residues. CDR3 sequence: CASSLGQQETQYF. In DNA, the CDR3 is TGTGCCAGCAGCTTGGGGCAGCAAGAGACCCAGTACTTC.

The chain recombines TRBV19 with TRBJ2-1, with D tentatively TRBD2 (7 bases). From germline, CDR1 is LNHDA and CDR2 SQIVND (reference sequence). V lost 7 bases and J lost 0, with 16 bases in between. This CDR3 has 16 residues. The DNA of the CDR3 is TGTGCCAGTACCGGGGGGCGGAGGAGCTCCTACAATGAGCAGTTCTTC. Amino acids: CASTGGRRSSYNEQFF.

The chain is built from TRBV10-1 and TRBJ2-2; TRBD1 matches 7 bases. V lost 8 bases to trimming and J lost 4 bases; unmatched junction nucleotides: 4. In germline, CDR1 is WNHNN, CDR2 SYGVQD (reference sequence). The CDR3 is 13 residues long. In nucleotides, the CDR3 is TGCGCCAGCGGCCCAGGGGGCACCGGGGAGCTGTTTTTT. It specifies CASGPGGTGELFF.

V is TRBV15 and J is TRBJ1-1; D is ambiguous. This CDR3 is 13 amino acids long. Germline V CDR1 and CDR2: LNHNV, YYDKDF (reference sequence). V gave up 0 bases and J gave up 6 bases, with 8 bases separating them. The CDR3 sequence is CATSREGGAEAFF. The CDR3 DNA follows: TGTGCCACCAGCAGAGAGGGCGGGGCTGAAGCTTTCTTT. The full variable domain, rest sourced from reference TRBV15 and TRBJ1-1, is DAMVIQNPRYQVTQFGKPVTLSCSQTLNHNVMYWYQQKSSQAPKLLFHYYDKDFNNEADTPDNFQSRRPNTSFCFLDIRSPGLGDTAMYLCATSREGGAEAFFGQGTRLTVV.

The chain uses TRBV11-2 and TRBJ2-5, with D possibly TRBD2 on 5 matching bases. Trimming left V 1 base short and J 5 bases short, with 11 bases between. Germline CDR1 and CDR2: SGHAT and FQNNGV. The CDR3 has 14 residues. The CDR3, as DNA: TGTGCCAGCAGCTTAGGGGCTAGCTGGGAGACCCAGTACTTC. This sequence encodes CASSLGASWETQYF.

The chain is built from TRBV4-1 and TRBJ1-2, with TRBD1 identical over 12 bases. The V gene's germline CDR1 is MGHRA and CDR2 YSYEKL. The length of the CDR3 is 16 residues. V was clipped by 2 bases and J by 6 bases; unmatched bases: 7. CDR3 protein: CASSQPGQGARHGYTF. The CDR3 coding sequence is TGCGCCAGCAGCCAACCGGGACAGGGGGCGCGGCATGGCTACACCTTC.

Of note for this clone: An end of the junction does not agree with germline; a read error may underlie this. The chain recombines TRBV7-9 with TRBJ1-2, with 8 bases fitting TRBD1. The CDR3 sequence is 14 residues long. Germline CDR1 SEHNR, CDR2 FQNEAQ (reference sequence). CDR3 in amino acids: CASSFRDRPYSYTF. The CDR3 DNA sequence: TGTGCCAGCAGCTTCCGGGACAGGCCCTATAGCTACACCTTC. Looking up the rest from reference TRBV7-9 and TRBJ1-2 gives the full variable domain: DTGVSQNPRHKITKRGQNVTFRCDPISEHNRLYWYRQTLGQGPEFLTYFQNEAQLEKSRLLSDRFSAERPKGSFSTLEIQRTEQGDSAMYLCASSFRDRPYSYTFGSGTRLTVV.

This chain uses TRBV7-2 with TRBJ2-7; no reliable D call. Germline assignment: CDR1 SGHTA and CDR2 FQGNSA. Trimming pared 1 base from V and 0 bases from J, leaving 10 bases between. CDR3 size: 15 residues. The CDR3: CASSLDSVSSYEQYF. The CDR3 region has the DNA TGTGCCAGCAGCTTAGATTCGGTTAGCTCCTACGAGCAGTACTTC. The full variable domain, rest sourced from reference TRBV7-2 and TRBJ2-7, is GAGVSQSPSNKVTEKGKDVELRCDPISGHTALYWYRQSLGQGLEFLIYFQGNSAPDKSGLPSDRFSAERTGGSVSTLTIQRTQQEDSAVYLCASSLDSVSSYEQYFGPGTRLTVT.

The chain uses TRBV6-6 and TRBJ2-3, with 8 bases matching TRBD2. With 9 bases clipped from V and 4 bases from J, the junction kept 15 bases outside the gene matches. The CDR3 sequence is 16 residues long. Germline CDR1 reads MNHNY; CDR2 reads SVGAGI (reference sequence). In DNA form, the CDR3 reads TGTGCCAGTCCCCCACGCGGGCTAGCGGGCCCAGATACGCAGTATTTT. Its protein is CASPPRGLAGPDTQYF.

In its sample, this clone was seen once. The V gene is TRBV10-1, the J gene TRBJ2-3; 10 nucleotides agree with TRBD2. The length of the CDR3 is 15 residues. In germline, CDR1 is WNHNN, CDR2 SYGVQD (reference sequence). V lost 5 bases and J lost 1; bases outside the gene matches: 3. The CDR3 is CASSLAGARTDTQYF. The DNA for the CDR3 is TGCGCCAGCAGTCTAGCGGGGGCCCGCACAGATACGCAGTATTTT.

The rearrangement links TRBV19 to TRBJ1-1; unclear D gene. The CDR3 is made up of 14 amino acids. V lost 7 bases, J lost 1 base, and 13 bases lay in between. The V gene's germline CDR1 is LNHDA and CDR2 SQIVND (reference sequence). CDR3 region: CASTTRSANTEAFF. The CDR3, as DNA: TGTGCCAGTACCACAAGGAGCGCGAACACTGAAGCTTTCTTT.

This clone was recorded once. The chain carries TRBV6-5 and TRBJ2-2; D is uncertain. This CDR3 is built from 11 residues. The V end was cut by 8 bases, the J end by 7 bases, with 8 bases between. Germline assignment: CDR1 MNHEY and CDR2 SVGAGI. CDR3: CASWFGGELFF. CDR3 bases: TGTGCCAGCTGGTTCGGCGGGGAGCTGTTTTTT.

The rearrangement joins TRBV19 to TRBJ2-5; 10 nucleotides agree with TRBD1. Germline CDR1 reads LNHDA; CDR2 reads SQIVND (reference sequence). J lost 5 bases, V lost 5 bases, and 8 bases had no gene match. The CDR3 covers 15 residues. The CDR3 here is CASSDQTGGAETQYF. The CDR3 nucleotides are TGTGCCAGTAGTGACCAGACAGGGGGCGCGGAGACCCAGTACTTC.

The V and J genes are TRBV6-5 and TRBJ1-4; possibly TRBD1 for D (6 bases). Germline V CDR1 and CDR2: MNHEY, SVGAGI. This CDR3 spans 14 amino acids. Trimming left V 7 bases short and J 5 bases short, with 14 bases between. The CDR3 protein is CASKVGRGNEKLFF. The CDR3 nucleotides read TGTGCCAGCAAGGTTGGCAGGGGCAATGAAAAACTGTTTTTT.